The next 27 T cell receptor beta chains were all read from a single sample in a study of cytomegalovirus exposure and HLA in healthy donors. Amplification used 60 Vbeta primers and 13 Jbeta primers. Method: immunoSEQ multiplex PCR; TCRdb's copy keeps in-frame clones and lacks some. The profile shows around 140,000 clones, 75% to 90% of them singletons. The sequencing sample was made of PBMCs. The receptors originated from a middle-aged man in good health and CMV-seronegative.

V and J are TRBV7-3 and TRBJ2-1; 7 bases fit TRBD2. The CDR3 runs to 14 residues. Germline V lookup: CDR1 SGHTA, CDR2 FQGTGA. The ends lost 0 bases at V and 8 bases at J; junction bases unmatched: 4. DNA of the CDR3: TGTGCCAGCAGCTTAACCGGGGGGTACGATGAGCAGTTCTTC. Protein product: CASSLTGGYDEQFF.

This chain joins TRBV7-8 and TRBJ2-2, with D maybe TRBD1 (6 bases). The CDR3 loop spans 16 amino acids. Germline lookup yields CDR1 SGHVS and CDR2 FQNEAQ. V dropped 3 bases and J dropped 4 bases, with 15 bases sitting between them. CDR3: CASSFDRFEVTGELFF. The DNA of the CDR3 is TGTGCCAGCAGCTTCGACAGGTTCGAGGTCACCGGGGAGCTGTTTTTT.

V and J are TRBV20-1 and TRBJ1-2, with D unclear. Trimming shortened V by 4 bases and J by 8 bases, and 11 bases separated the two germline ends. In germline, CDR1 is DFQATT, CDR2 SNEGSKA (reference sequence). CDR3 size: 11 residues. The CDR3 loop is CSATHSLGYTF. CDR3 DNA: TGCAGTGCTACTCACAGTTTGGGCTACACCTTC.

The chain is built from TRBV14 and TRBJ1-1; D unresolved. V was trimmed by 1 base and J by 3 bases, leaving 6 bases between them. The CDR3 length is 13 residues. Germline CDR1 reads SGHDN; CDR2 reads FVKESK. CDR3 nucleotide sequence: TGTGCCAGCAGCCAAGTCGCGTACACTGAAGCTTTCTTT. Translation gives CASSQVAYTEAFF. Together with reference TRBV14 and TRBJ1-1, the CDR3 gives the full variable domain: EAGVTQFPSHSVIEKGQTVTLRCDPISGHDNLYWYRRVMGKEIKFLLHFVKESKQDESGMPNNRFLAERTGGTYSTLKVQPAELEDSGVYFCASSQVAYTEAFFGQGTRLTVV.

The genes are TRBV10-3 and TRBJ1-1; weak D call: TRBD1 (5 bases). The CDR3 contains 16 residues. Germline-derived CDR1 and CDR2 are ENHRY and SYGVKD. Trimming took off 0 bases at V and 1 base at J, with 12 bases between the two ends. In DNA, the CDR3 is TGTGCCATCAGTGAGTCGGCGCGGAGGGGGAACACTGAAGCTTTCTTT. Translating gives CAISESARRGNTEAFF.

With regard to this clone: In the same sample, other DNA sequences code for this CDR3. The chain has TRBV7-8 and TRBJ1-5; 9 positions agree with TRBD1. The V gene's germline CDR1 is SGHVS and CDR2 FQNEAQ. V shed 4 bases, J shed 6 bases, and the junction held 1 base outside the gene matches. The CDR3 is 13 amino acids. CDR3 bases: TGTGCCAGCAGCTGGGACAGGGTTCAGCCCCAGCATTTT. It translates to CASSWDRVQPQHF.

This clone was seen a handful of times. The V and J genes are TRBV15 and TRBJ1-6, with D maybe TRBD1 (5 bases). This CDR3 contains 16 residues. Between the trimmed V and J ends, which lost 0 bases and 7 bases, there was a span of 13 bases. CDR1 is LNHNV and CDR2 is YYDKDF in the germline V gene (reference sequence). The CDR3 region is CATSRDGITGNSPLHF. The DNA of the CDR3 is TGTGCCACCAGCAGAGATGGGATTACAGGCAATTCACCCCTCCACTTT.

CDR3 residues: CASSVQRGGPEQYF. In DNA form, the CDR3 reads TGTGCCAGCAGCGTTCAGCGGGGGGGCCCCGAGCAGTACTTC. The chain employs TRBV9 and TRBJ2-7, with TRBD2 identical over 10 bases. The germline gives CDR1 SGDLS, CDR2 YYNGEE. V lost 2 bases, J lost 6 bases, and 5 bases stayed unmatched. This CDR3 region has 14 residues.

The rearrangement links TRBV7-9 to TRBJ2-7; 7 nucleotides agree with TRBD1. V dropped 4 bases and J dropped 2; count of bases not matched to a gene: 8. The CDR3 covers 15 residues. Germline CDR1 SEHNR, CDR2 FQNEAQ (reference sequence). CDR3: CASSSPVDRAYEQYF. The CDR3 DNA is TGTGCCAGCAGCTCGCCGGTCGACAGGGCCTACGAGCAGTACTTC.

CDR3 residues: CASSRTSGSLDEQFF. The CDR3 DNA follows: TGTGCCAGCAGTCGGACTAGCGGGAGTCTAGATGAGCAGTTCTTC. V and J are TRBV7-3 and TRBJ2-1; 13 nucleotides line up with TRBD2. This CDR3 has 15 residues. Germline CDR1 SGHTA, CDR2 FQGTGA. V shed 6 bases and J 8 bases; nucleotides not matched to a gene: 7.

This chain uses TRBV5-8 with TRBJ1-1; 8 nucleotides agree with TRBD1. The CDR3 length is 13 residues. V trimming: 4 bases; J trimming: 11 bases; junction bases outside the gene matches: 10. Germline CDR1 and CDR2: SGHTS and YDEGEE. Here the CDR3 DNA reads TGTGCCAGCAGCCCGCAGAGGACAGGGATCGCTTTCTTT. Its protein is CASSPQRTGIAFF.

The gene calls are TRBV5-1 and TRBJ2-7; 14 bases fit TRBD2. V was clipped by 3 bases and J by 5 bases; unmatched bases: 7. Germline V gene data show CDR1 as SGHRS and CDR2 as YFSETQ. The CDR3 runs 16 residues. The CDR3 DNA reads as TGCGCCAGCAGCTGGGGGACTAGCGGGAGTTTAAACGAGCAGTACTTC. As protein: CASSWGTSGSLNEQYF.

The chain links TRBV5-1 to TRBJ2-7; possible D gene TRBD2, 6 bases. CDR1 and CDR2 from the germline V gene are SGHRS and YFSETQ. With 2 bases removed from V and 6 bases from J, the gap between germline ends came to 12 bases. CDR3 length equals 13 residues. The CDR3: CASSFREKGEQYF. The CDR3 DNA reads TGCGCCAGCAGCTTTCGGGAGAAAGGCGAGCAGTACTTC.

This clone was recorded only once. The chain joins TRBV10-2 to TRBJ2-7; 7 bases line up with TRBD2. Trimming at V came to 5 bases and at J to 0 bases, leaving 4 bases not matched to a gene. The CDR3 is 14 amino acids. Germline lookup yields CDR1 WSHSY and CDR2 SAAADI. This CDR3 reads CASSTGTNSYEQYF. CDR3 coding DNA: TGCGCCAGCAGTACCGGGACTAACTCCTACGAGCAGTACTTC.

DNA for the CDR3: TGTGCCAGCAGCTCCAACCGGGACAGACTCACCGGGGAGCTGTTTTTT. As protein: CASSSNRDRLTGELFF. This chain connects TRBV7-3 to TRBJ2-2; 7 bases agree with TRBD1. Trimming took 4 bases from V and 4 from J; bases not matched to a gene: 9. This CDR3 has 16 amino acids. Germline CDR1 SGHTA, CDR2 FQGTGA. Full variable domain (rest looked up from reference TRBV7-3 and TRBJ2-2): GAGVSQTPSNKVTEKGKYVELRCDPISGHTALYWYRQSLGQGPEFLIYFQGTGAADDSGLPNDRFFAVRPEGSVSTLKIQRTERGDSAVYLCASSSNRDRLTGELFFGEGSRLTVL.

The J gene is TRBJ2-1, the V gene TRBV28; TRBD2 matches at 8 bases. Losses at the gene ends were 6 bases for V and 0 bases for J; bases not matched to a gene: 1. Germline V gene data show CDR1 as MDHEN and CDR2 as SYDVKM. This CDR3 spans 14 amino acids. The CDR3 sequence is CASRTSASYNEQFF. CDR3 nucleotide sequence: TGTGCCAGCAGGACTAGCGCCTCCTACAATGAGCAGTTCTTC.

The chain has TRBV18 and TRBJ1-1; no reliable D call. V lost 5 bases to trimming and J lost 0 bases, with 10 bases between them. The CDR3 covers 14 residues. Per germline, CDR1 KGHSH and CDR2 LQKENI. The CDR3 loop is CASSEFEMNTEAFF. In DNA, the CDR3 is TGTGCCAGCTCAGAATTTGAGATGAACACTGAAGCTTTCTTT.

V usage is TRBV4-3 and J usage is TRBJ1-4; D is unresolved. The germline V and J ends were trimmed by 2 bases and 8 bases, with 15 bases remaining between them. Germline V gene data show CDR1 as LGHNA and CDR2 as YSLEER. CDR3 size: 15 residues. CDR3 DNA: TGCGCCAGCAGCCAATCGAGTCTTGGGAGAGAAAAACTGTTTTTT. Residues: CASSQSSLGREKLFF.

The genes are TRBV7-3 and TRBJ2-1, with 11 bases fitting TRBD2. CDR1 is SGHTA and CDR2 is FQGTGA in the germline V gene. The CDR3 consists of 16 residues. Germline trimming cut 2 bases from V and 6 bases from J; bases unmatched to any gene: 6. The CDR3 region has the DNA TGTGCCAGCAGCTTAGGGACTAGCGGCCTTAGCAATGAGCAGTTCTTC. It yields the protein CASSLGTSGLSNEQFF.

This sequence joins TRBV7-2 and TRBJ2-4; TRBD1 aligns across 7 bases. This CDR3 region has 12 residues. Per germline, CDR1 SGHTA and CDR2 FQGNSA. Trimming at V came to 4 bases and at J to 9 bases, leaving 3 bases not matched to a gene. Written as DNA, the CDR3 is TGTGCCAGCAGCTACCCAGGGGGCATTCAGTACTTC. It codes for CASSYPGGIQYF. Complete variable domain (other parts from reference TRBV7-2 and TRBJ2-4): GAGVSQSPSNKVTEKGKDVELRCDPISGHTALYWYRQSLGQGLEFLIYFQGNSAPDKSGLPSDRFSAERTGGSVSTLTIQRTQQEDSAVYLCASSYPGGIQYFGAGTRLSVL.

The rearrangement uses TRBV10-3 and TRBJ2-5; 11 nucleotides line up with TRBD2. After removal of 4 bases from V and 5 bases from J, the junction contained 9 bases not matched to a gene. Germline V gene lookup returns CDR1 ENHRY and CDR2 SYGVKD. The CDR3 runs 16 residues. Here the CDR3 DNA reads TGTGCCATCAGTGCTCTACTAGCGGGAGAAGGGGAGACCCAGTACTTC. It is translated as CAISALLAGEGETQYF.

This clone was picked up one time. This CDR3 reads CASSLGVRTGGDEQYF. CDR3 nucleotide sequence: TGTGCCAGCAGCTTAGGAGTTAGGACAGGGGGCGACGAGCAGTACTTC. This chain joins TRBV11-2 and TRBJ2-7, with 11 bases lining up with TRBD1. The CDR3 is 16 residues long. V shed 1 base and J 5 bases; nucleotides not matched to a gene: 7. From germline, CDR1 is SGHAT and CDR2 FQNNGV. The variable domain in full, completed from reference TRBV11-2 and TRBJ2-7, reads EAGVAQSPRYKIIEKRQSVAFWCNPISGHATLYWYQQILGQGPKLLIQFQNNGVVDDSQLPKDRFSAERLKGVDSTLKIQPAKLEDSAVYLCASSLGVRTGGDEQYFGPGTRLTVT.

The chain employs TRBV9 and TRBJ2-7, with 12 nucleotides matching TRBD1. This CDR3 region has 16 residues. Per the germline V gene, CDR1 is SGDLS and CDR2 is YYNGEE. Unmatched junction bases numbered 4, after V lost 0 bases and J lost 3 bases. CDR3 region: CASSVGGQGAFYEQYF. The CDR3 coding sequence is TGTGCCAGCAGCGTAGGGGGACAGGGGGCATTCTACGAGCAGTACTTC.

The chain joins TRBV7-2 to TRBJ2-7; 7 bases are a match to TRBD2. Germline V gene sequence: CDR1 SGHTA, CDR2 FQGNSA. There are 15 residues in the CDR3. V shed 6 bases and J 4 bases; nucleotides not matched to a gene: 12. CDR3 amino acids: CASSSPLAGAYEQYF. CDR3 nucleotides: TGTGCCAGCAGTTCTCCCCTGGCGGGAGCATACGAGCAGTACTTC.

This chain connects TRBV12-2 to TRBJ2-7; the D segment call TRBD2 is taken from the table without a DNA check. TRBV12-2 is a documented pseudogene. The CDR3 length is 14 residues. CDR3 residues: CASRLVPSSYEQYF. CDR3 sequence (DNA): TGTGCAAGTCGCTTAGTACCTAGCTCTTACGAGCAGTACTTC.

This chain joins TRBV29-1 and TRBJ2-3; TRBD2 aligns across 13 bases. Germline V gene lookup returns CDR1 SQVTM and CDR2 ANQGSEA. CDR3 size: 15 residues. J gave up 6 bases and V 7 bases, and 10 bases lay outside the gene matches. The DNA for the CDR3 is TGCAGCGAATCACCCGGGACTAGCGGGATGGATACGCAGTATTTT. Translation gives CSESPGTSGMDTQYF.

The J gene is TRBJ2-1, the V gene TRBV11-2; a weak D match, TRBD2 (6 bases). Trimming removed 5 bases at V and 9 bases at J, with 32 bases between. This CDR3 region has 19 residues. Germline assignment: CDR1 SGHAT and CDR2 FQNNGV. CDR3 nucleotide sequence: TGTGCCAGCAGCGCTTTTCCGCTGGAAGCGGGCAGGAGGTCGGGTGAGCAGTTCTTC. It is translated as CASSAFPLEAGRRSGEQFF.